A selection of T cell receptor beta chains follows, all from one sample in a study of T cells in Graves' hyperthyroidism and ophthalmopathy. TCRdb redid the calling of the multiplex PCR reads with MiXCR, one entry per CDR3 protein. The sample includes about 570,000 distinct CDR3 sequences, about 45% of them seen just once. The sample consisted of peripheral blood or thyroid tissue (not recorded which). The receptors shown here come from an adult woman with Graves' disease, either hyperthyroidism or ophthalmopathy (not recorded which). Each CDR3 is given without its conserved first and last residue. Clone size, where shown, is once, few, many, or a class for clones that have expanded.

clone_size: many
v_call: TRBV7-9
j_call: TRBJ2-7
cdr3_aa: ASSRLDPLPSEQY

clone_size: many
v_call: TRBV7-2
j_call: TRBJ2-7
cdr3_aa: ASSLTLADYEQY

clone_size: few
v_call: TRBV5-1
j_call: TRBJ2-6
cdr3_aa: ASSLTGSA

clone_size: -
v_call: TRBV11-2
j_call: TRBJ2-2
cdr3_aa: ASSLASEGGGELF

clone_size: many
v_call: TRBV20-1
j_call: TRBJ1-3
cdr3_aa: SAEAPGNTIY

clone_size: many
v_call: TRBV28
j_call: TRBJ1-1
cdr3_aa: ASWDRGSEAF

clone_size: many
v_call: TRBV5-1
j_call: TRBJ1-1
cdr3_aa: ASSLYFRGNTEAF

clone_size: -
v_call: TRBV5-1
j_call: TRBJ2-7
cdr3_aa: ASSFGLAGEREQY

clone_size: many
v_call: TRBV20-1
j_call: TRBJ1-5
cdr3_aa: SAPTGGQPQH

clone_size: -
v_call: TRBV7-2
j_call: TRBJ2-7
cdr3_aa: ASSFWQGVGVEQY

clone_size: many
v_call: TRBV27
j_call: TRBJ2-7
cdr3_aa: ASRGLGPYEQY

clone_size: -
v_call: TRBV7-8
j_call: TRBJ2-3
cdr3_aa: ASSVGLAGAGTDTQY

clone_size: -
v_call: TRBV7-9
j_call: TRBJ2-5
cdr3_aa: ASSFSPGQGQETQY

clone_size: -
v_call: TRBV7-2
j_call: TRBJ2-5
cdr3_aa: ASSTDGPKTQY

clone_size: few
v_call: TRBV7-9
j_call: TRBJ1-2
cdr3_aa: ASRSGGSYGYT

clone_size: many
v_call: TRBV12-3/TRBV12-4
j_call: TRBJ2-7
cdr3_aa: ASSFGGSGEQY

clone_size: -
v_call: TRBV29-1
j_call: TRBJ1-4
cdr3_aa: SVTRGPQEKLF